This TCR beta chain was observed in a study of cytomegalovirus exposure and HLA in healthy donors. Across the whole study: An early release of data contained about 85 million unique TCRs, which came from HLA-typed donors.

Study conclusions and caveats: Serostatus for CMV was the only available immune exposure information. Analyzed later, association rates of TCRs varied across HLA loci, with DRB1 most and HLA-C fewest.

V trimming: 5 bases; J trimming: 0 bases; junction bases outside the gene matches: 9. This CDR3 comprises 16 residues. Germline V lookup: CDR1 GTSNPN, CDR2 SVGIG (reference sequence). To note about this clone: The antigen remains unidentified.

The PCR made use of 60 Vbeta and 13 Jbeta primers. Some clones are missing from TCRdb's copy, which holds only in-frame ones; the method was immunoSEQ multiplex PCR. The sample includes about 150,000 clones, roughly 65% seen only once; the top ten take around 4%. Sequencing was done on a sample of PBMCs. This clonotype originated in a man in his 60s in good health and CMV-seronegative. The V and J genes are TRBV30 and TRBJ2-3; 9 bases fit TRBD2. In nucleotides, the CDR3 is TGTGCCTGGGGATCCTCTAGCGGGGTTAGCACAGATACGCAGTATTTT. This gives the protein CAWGSSSGVSTDTQYF.